The clone carrying this T cell receptor (beta chain) showed up just once. The antigen remains undetermined. This entry is derived from a study of OX40 agonist ivuxolimab in advanced cancers. General study results and limits: Antigen specificity of clonally expanded peripheral T cells was not established. On average, a greater number of expanded clones characterised CD8+ T cells relative to CD4+.

Libraries were prepared by immunoSEQ multiplex PCR; TCRdb keeps only in-frame clonotypes and omits some of them. The sample lists roughly 74,000 clones, 80% to 90% seen once, with roughly 0.54% in the top ten. The material was CD4+ or CD8+ T cells sorted from blood, obtained in a trial of the OX40 agonist ivuxolimab. The clonotype was recovered from an adult with an advanced solid tumor such as melanoma, head and neck, liver or kidney cancer.

This chain's CDR3 is CASSEGTGYPNQPQHF. The CDR3, as DNA: TGTGCCAGCAGTGAGGGGACAGGGTATCCTAATCAGCCCCAGCATTTT. This chain links TRBV2 with TRBJ1-5; 9 nucleotides align to TRBD1. The CDR3 has 16 amino acids. V gave up 3 bases and J gave up 4 bases; unmatched junction bases: 7. The germline V gene encodes CDR1 SNHLY and CDR2 FYNNEI.